This T cell receptor beta chain derives from a study of blood T cell repertoires in COVID-19. Turning to the study itself: Samples taken during acute and convalescent COVID-19 were collected in the United States, Italy and Spain.

Followed longitudinally, the Seattle patients had been enrolled during active infection. Authors' methods: Researchers report that nucleated cell counts were estimated from reference gene primer amplification. Generated by immunoSEQ multiplex PCR, the TCRdb table keeps only in-frame clones and is missing some. The V and J calls and the clone size are those of that table, but D and trimming were determined from the DNA. The sample holds 250,000 to 400,000 clones; approximately 88% are singletons and the top ten take roughly 1.7%. Sequencing used peripheral blood. The clonotype was recovered from a woman between 25 and 40 years old with COVID-19, enrolled during active disease.

CDR3 DNA sequence: TGTGCCAGCAGAAACGGGGGGACAGGGGGCTCCTATGGCTACACCTTC. Translation gives CASRNGGTGGSYGYTF. The chain employs TRBV28 and TRBJ1-2; 12 bases fit TRBD1. CDR1 and CDR2 from the germline V gene are MDHEN and SYDVKM. The ends lost 6 bases at V and 4 bases at J; junction bases unmatched: 9. The CDR3 runs to 16 residues.